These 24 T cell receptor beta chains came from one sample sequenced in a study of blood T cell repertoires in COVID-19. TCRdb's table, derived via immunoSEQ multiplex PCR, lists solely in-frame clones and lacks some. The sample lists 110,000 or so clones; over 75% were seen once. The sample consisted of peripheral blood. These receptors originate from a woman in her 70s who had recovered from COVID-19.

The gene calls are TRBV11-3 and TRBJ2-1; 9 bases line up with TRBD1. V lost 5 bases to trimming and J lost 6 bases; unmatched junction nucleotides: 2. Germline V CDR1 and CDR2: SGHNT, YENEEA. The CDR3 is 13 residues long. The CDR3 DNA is TGTGCCAGCAGCGGGACAGGGCGCAATGAGCAGTTCTTC. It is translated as CASSGTGRNEQFF.

The CDR3 sequence is CASSARQGRGTGELFF. The CDR3 region has the DNA TGTGCCAGCAGCGCCCGACAGGGGAGGGGGACCGGGGAGCTGTTTTTT. The rearrangement uses TRBV9 and TRBJ2-2; D might be TRBD1 (8 bases). V was cut by 3 bases and J by 5 bases, with 17 bases left in between. Germline lookup yields CDR1 SGDLS and CDR2 YYNGEE. The CDR3 is made up of 16 amino acids.

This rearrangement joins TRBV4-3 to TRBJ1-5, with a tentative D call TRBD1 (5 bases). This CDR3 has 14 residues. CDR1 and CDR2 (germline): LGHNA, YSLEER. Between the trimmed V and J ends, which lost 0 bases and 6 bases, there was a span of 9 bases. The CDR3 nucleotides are TGCGCCAGCAGCCAAGATATCGGGGGTCAGCCCCAGCATTTT. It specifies CASSQDIGGQPQHF.

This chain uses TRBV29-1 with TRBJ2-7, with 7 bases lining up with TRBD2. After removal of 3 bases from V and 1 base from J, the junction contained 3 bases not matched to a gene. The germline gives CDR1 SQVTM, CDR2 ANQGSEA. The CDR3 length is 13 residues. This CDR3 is CSVEKRDSYEQYF. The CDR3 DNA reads TGCAGCGTTGAGAAGCGGGATTCCTACGAGCAGTACTTC.

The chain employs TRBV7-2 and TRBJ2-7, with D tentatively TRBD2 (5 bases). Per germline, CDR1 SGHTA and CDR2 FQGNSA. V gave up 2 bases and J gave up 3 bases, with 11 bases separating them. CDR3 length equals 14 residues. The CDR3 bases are TGTGCCAGCAGCTTAAAGGCGGGCTACTACGAGCAGTACTTC. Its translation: CASSLKAGYYEQYF.

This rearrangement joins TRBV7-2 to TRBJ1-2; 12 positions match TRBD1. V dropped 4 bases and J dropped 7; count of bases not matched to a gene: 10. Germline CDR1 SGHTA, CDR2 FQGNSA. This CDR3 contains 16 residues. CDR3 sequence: CASSSRDRGHWSGYTF. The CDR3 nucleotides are TGTGCCAGCAGCTCCAGGGACAGGGGGCATTGGAGTGGCTACACCTTC.

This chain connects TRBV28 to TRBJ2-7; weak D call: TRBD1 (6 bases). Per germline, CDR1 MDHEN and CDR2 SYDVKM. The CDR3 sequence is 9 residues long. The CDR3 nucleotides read TGTACTGCAGGGGACGAGCAGTACTTC. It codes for CTAGDEQYF.

The CDR3 reads CASSYTKPYTAQETQYF. CDR3 in DNA: TGTGCCAGCAGTTACACAAAGCCCTACACAGCCCAAGAGACCCAGTACTTC. The V call is TRBV6-2 or TRBV6-3, the J call TRBJ2-5; D is unresolved. The V gene lost 2 bases and the J gene lost 1 base, with 17 bases spanning the gap. CDR3 length: 17 amino acids. Germline V lookup: CDR1 MNHEY, CDR2 SVGEGT.

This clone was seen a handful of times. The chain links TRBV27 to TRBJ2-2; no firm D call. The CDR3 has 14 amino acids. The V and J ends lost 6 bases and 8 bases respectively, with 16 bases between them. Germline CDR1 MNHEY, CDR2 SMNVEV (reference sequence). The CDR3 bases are TGTGCCAGCAGGTCCGGGTCCCTATCGGGGGAGCTGTTTTTT. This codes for CASRSGSLSGELFF.

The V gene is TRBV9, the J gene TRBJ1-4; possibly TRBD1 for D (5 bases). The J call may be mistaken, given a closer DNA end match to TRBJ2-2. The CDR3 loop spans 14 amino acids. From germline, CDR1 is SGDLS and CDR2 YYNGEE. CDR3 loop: CASSVGGWGQELFF. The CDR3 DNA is TGTGCCAGCAGCGTAGGTGGCTGGGGCCAGGAGCTGTTTTTT.

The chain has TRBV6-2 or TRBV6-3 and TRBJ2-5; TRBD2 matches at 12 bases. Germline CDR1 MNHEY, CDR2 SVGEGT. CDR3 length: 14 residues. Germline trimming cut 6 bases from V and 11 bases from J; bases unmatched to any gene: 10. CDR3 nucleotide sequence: TGTGCCAGCAGCCAACTAGCGGGGGGCCCCAGGCAGTACTTC. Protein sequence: CASSQLAGGPRQYF.

The CDR3 spells CASSQDSQRGAKNIQYF. In DNA form, the CDR3 reads TGTGCCAGCAGCCAAGATTCTCAGCGGGGAGCCAAAAACATTCAGTACTTC. V is TRBV14 and J is TRBJ2-4; TRBD2 aligns across 7 bases. With V trimmed by 0 bases and J by 0 bases, 5 bases remained unmatched. This CDR3 contains 17 residues. Germline CDR1 reads SGHDN; CDR2 reads FVKESK.

The CDR3 sequence is CASSFSGEETQYF. The CDR3 DNA sequence: TGTGCCAGCAGCTTTTCGGGAGAAGAGACCCAGTACTTC. The V gene is TRBV7-6, the J gene TRBJ2-5; a possible D gene is TRBD2 (6 bases). This CDR3 has 13 amino acids. CDR1 and CDR2 from the germline V gene are SGHVS and FNYEAQ. Trimming removed 3 bases at V and 3 bases at J, with 8 bases between.

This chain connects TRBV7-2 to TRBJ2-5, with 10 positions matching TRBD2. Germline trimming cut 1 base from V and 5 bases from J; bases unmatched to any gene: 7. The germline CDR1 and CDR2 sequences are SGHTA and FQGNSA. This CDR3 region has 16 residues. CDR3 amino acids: CASSLVAGGVGETQYF. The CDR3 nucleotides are TGTGCCAGCAGCTTAGTAGCGGGAGGCGTCGGCGAGACCCAGTACTTC.

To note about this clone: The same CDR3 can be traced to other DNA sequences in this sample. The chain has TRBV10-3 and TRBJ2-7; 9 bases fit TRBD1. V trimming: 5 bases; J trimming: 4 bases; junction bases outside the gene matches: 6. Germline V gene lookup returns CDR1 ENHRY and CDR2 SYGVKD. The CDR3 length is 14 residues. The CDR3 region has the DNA TGTGCCATCAGTTCGGGACAGGGCGCTTACGAGCAGTACTTC. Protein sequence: CAISSGQGAYEQYF.

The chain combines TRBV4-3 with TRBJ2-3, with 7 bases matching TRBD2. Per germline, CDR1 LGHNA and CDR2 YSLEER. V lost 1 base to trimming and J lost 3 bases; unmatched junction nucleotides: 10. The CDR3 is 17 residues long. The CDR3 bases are TGCGCCAGCAGCCAAGTCGGAACGGGAGGTAGGACAGATACGCAGTATTTT. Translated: CASSQVGTGGRTDTQYF.

This CDR3 reads CASSLGGPETQYF. The CDR3, as DNA: TGCGCCAGCAGCTTGGGAGGGCCAGAGACCCAGTACTTC. This sequence joins TRBV5-1 and TRBJ2-5, with TRBD2 as a possible D gene (5 bases). CDR3 length: 13 residues. CDR1 SGHRS and CDR2 YFSETQ come from the germline V gene. V gave up 0 bases and J gave up 4 bases, with 7 bases separating them.

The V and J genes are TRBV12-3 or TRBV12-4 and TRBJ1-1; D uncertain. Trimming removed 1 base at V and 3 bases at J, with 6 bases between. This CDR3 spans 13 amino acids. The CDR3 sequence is CASSLVQDTEAFF. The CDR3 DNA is TGTGCCAGCAGTTTAGTTCAGGACACTGAAGCTTTCTTT.

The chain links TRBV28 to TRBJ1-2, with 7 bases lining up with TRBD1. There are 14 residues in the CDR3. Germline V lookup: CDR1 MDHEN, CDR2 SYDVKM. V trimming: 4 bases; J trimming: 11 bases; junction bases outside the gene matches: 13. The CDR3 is CASSSPGTVPLYTF. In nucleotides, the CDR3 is TGTGCCAGCAGTTCGCCTGGGACAGTCCCCCTTTACACCTTC.

CDR3 protein: CASGRGLEKLFF. CDR3 bases: TGTGCCAGCGGTAGGGGGCTTGAAAAACTGTTTTTT. This chain joins TRBV12-3 or TRBV12-4 and TRBJ1-4, with TRBD1 identical over 7 bases. The V gene end was trimmed by 8 bases and the J gene end by 7 bases; junction bases not matched to a gene: 4. The CDR3 runs 12 residues.

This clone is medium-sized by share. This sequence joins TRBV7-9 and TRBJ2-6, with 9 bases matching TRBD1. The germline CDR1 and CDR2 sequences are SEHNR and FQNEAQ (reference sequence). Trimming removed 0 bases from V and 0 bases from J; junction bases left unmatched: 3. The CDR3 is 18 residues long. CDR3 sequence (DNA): TGTGCCAGCAGCTTAGCGGGACAGGGAAGCTCTGGGGCCAACGTCCTGACTTTC. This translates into CASSLAGQGSSGANVLTF.

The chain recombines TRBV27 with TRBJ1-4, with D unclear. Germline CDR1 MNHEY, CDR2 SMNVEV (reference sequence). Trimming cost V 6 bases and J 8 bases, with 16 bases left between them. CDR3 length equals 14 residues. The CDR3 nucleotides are TGTGCCAGCAGGGCCGGCGGGGTAGGGGAAAAACTGTTTTTT. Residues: CASRAGGVGEKLFF. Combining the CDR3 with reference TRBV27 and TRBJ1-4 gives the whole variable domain EAQVTQNPRYLITVTGKKLTVTCSQNMNHEYMSWYRQDPGLGLRQIYYSMNVEVTDKGDVPEGYKVSRKEKRNFPLILESPSPNQTSLYFCASRAGGVGEKLFFGSGTQLSVL.

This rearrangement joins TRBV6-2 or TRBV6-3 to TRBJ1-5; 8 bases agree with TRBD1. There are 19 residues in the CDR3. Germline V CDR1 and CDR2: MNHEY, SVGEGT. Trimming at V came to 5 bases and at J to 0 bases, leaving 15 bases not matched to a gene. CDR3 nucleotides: TGTGCCAGCAGTACACAACCGGACAGGGCCGCCCATAGCAATCAGCCCCAGCATTTT. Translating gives CASSTQPDRAAHSNQPQHF.

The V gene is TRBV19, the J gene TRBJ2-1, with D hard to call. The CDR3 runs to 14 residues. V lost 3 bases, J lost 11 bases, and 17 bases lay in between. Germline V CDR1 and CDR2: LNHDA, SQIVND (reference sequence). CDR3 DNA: TGTGCCAGTAGTATCCCCCCCCACGCAGGCAAGCAGTTCTTC. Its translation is CASSIPPHAGKQFF.